The 18 T cell receptor beta chains in this list originate from one sample, sequenced in a study of CDR3 diversity in severe acne. TCRdb reanalysed the PCR reads using MiXCR and keeps one entry per CDR3 protein. Among 90,000 or so distinct CDR3 sequences listed, roughly 52% were seen once. The sequenced sample consisted of blood. The receptors were gathered from a male donor in good health, serving as a control.

This clonotype showed up just once. The junction shows a germline mismatch at one end, possibly a read error. The CDR3 coding sequence is TGTGCCAGCATCGACAGGAGCTACGAGCAGTACTTC. This sequence encodes CASIDRSYEQYF. V usage is TRBV10-2 and J usage is TRBJ2-7, with D perhaps TRBD1 (6 bases). The CDR3 sequence is 12 residues long. Germline V lookup: CDR1 WSHSY, CDR2 SAAADI.

The chain has TRBV20-1 and TRBJ2-7, with D possibly matching TRBD2 (7 bases). The V gene lost 6 bases and the J gene lost 2 bases, with 14 bases spanning the gap. The CDR3 runs 13 residues. Per germline, CDR1 DFQATT and CDR2 SNEGSKA (reference sequence). The CDR3 spells CSAGGGATYEQYF. Here the CDR3 DNA reads TGCAGTGCCGGAGGGGGGGCGACCTACGAGCAGTACTTC.

The chain is built from TRBV7-2 and TRBJ2-7; TRBD1 aligns across 7 bases. This CDR3 is built from 13 residues. The germline V gene has CDR1 SGHTA and CDR2 FQGNSA. Trimming cost V 6 bases and J 3 bases; bases outside gene matches: 5. The CDR3 region is CASRRQGVYEQYF. In DNA, the CDR3 is TGTGCCAGCAGGCGGCAGGGGGTCTACGAGCAGTACTTC.

A note on this clonotype: A much larger clone is a single base away; this may be a read error. V usage is TRBV4-1 and J usage is TRBJ2-2; tentatively, D is TRBD1 or TRBD2 (5 bases each). The length of the CDR3 is 16 residues. The germline CDR1 and CDR2 sequences are MGHRA and YSYEKL. CDR3 region: CASSQSVTASTGELSF. The CDR3 DNA reads TGCGCCAGCAGCCAATCAGTGACAGCGAGCACCGGGGAGCTGTCTTTT.

The chain recombines TRBV7-9 with TRBJ2-7, with 11 bases that match TRBD2. V shed 5 bases, J shed 2 bases, and the junction held 17 bases outside the gene matches. Germline V CDR1 and CDR2: SEHNR, FQNEAQ (reference sequence). This CDR3 spans 19 amino acids. The CDR3 nucleotides are TGTGCCAGCAGCCTAGAACCGCGACTAGCGGGAACCACCACCTACGAGCAGTACTTC. Protein sequence: CASSLEPRLAGTTTYEQYF. The whole variable domain, remainder taken from reference TRBV7-9 and TRBJ2-7, is DTGVSQNPRHKITKRGQNVTFRCDPISEHNRLYWYRQTLGQGPEFLTYFQNEAQLEKSRLLSDRFSAERPKGSFSTLEIQRTEQGDSAMYLCASSLEPRLAGTTTYEQYFGPGTRLTVT.

This chain uses TRBV6-5 with TRBJ2-5; 8 bases are shared with TRBD2. CDR1 and CDR2 from the germline V gene are MNHEY and SVGAGI. J was trimmed by 1 base and V by 6 bases; bases with no gene match: 4. This CDR3 has 14 amino acids. The CDR3 here is CASRPTSGQETQYF. The CDR3 bases are TGTGCCAGCAGACCCACTAGCGGCCAAGAGACCCAGTACTTC.

The sample holds a few counts of this clonotype. The CDR3 DNA is TGCGCCAGCAGGCTTACCATAGCGGGTGGGACCTACGAGCAGTACTTC. Its protein is CASRLTIAGGTYEQYF. The V gene is TRBV4-1, the J gene TRBJ2-7; 7 nucleotides agree with TRBD2. The junction had 13 bases not matched to a gene; V was cut back by 6 bases and J by 2 bases. The CDR3 covers 16 residues. Germline assignment: CDR1 MGHRA and CDR2 YSYEKL.

This clonotype was seen a handful of times. The chain joins TRBV6-5 to TRBJ2-7; D unclear. V was cut by 6 bases and J by 5 bases, with 17 bases left in between. Germline loops: CDR1 MNHEY, CDR2 SVGAGI. CDR3 length: 14 residues. The CDR3 loop is CASSQEGGANEQYF. The DNA for the CDR3 is TGTGCCAGCAGCCAAGAAGGTGGCGCGAACGAGCAGTACTTC.

This clonotype has a count of ten or more. This chain connects TRBV18 to TRBJ2-5, with D tentatively TRBD2 (6 bases). Germline values: CDR1 KGHSH, CDR2 LQKENI. The V and J ends lost 3 bases and 2 bases respectively, with 7 bases between them. The CDR3 has 13 residues. The CDR3 DNA reads TGTGCCAGCTCACCGGAGGGGCAAGAGACCCAGTACTTC. It is translated as CASSPEGQETQYF.

This rearrangement joins TRBV15 to TRBJ1-1; D not certain. CDR1 is LNHNV, CDR2 YYDKDF, per germline (reference sequence). Trimming took 4 bases from V and 14 from J, leaving 26 bases between them. This CDR3 contains 15 residues. The CDR3 nucleotides are TGTGCCACCAGCACAGGTGCTCAAACAGACACTGACGCCTTCTTT. Its protein product is CATSTGAQTDTDAFF.

The chain uses TRBV25-1 and TRBJ2-1; 14 bases align to TRBD2. The CDR3 has 18 amino acids. Germline lookup yields CDR1 MGHDK and CDR2 SYGVNS. V gave up 3 bases and J gave up 0 bases; unmatched junction bases: 4. The CDR3 DNA reads as TGTGCCAGCAGTGACTCCGGGACTAGCGGGAGCTCCTACAATGAGCAGTTCTTC. It translates to CASSDSGTSGSSYNEQFF.

The V and J genes are TRBV4-1 and TRBJ1-3, with D unresolved. The germline V and J ends were trimmed by 0 bases and 4 bases, with 10 bases remaining between them. Germline lookup yields CDR1 MGHRA and CDR2 YSYEKL. CDR3 length equals 15 residues. The CDR3, as DNA: TGCGCCAGCAGCCAAGAACGGCAGTCGGGAAACACCATATATTTT. Its translation is CASSQERQSGNTIYF.

In its sample, this clonotype was seen once. This rearrangement joins TRBV24-1 to TRBJ2-7; 7 positions match TRBD1. Germline assignment: CDR1 KGHDR and CDR2 SFDVKD. The CDR3 totals 15 residues. V lost 5 bases to trimming and J lost 5 bases; unmatched junction nucleotides: 11. The CDR3 DNA follows: TGTGCCACCAGTGCTACCGACAGGGCAAGCAACGAGCAGTACTTC. Translation: CATSATDRASNEQYF.

This clonotype was recorded many times. This rearrangement joins TRBV15 to TRBJ1-1; D not certain. CDR1 LNHNV and CDR2 YYDKDF come from the germline V gene (reference sequence). The length of the CDR3 is 15 residues. The V end was cut by 0 bases, the J end by 1 base, with 9 bases between. The CDR3 here is CATSRDRTENTEAFF. CDR3 sequence (DNA): TGTGCCACCAGCAGAGACCGGACGGAGAACACTGAAGCTTTCTTT.

This clonotype was detected a few times. V gene TRBV20-1 combines with J gene TRBJ1-2; 7 bases match TRBD1. The length of the CDR3 is 15 residues. Germline V lookup: CDR1 DFQATT, CDR2 SNEGSKA (reference sequence). With V trimmed by 3 bases and J by 3 bases, 10 bases remained unmatched. CDR3 protein: CSARNPRGKDYGYTF. The DNA for the CDR3 is TGCAGTGCTAGGAACCCCAGGGGGAAGGACTATGGCTACACCTTC.

This clonotype came up many times. This sequence joins TRBV7-9 and TRBJ1-2; D gene uncertain. Germline loops: CDR1 SEHNR, CDR2 FQNEAQ (reference sequence). Trimming removed 5 bases at V and 0 bases at J, with 4 bases between. This CDR3 has 12 amino acids. As DNA, the CDR3 is TGTGCCAGCAGCCCTACTAACTATGGCTACACCTTC. The encoded protein is CASSPTNYGYTF.

This clonotype was observed a handful of times. The V call is TRBV7-3, the J call TRBJ2-2; 9 bases match TRBD1. This CDR3 has 15 residues. Germline-derived CDR1 and CDR2 are SGHTA and FQGTGA. J was trimmed by 6 bases and V by 5 bases; bases with no gene match: 7. CDR3 nucleotide sequence: TGTGCCAGCAGCCCGGGACAGGGTTATGCCGGGGAGCTGTTTTTT. Translating it yields CASSPGQGYAGELFF.

The V gene is TRBV7-9, the J gene TRBJ1-2; TRBD1 matches at 7 bases. Trimming took 7 bases from V and 5 from J; bases not matched to a gene: 10. The CDR3 length is 14 residues. Germline V lookup: CDR1 SEHNR, CDR2 FQNEAQ (reference sequence). The CDR3 sequence: CASIRGQDIYGYTF. Written as DNA, the CDR3 is TGTGCCAGCATCCGAGGACAGGATATTTATGGCTACACCTTC.